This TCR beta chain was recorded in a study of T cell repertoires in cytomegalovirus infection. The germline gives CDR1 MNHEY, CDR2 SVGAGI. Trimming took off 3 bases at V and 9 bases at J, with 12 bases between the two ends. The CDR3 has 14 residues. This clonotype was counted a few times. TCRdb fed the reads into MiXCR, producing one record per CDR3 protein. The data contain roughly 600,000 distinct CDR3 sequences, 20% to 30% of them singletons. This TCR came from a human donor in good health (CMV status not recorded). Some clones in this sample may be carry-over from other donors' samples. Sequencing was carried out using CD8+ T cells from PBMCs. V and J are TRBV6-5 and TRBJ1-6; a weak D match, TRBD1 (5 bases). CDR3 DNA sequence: TGTGCCAGCAGTTATCAGGGATTAAGTTCACCCCTCCACTTT. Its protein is CASSYQGLSSPLHF.